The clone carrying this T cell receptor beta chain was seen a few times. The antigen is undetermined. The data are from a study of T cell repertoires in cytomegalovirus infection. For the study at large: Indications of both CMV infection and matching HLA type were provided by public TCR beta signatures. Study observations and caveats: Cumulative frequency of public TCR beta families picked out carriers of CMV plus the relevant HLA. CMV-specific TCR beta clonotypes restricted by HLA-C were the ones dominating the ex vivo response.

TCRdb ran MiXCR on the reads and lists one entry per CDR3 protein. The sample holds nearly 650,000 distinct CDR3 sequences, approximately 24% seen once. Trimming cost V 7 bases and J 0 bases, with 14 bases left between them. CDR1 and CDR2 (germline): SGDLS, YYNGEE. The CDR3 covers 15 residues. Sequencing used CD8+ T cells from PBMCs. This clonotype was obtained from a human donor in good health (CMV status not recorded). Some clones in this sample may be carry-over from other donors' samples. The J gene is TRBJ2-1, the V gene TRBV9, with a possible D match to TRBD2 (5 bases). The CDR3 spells CASGGETSSYNEQFF. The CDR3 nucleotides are TGTGCCAGCGGTGGGGAGACCAGCTCCTACAATGAGCAGTTCTTC.